Listed here is a single T cell receptor (beta chain). Its matching antigen is unknown. Sequence at one end of the junction differs from germline and may be a read error. The entry originates in a study of CD8+CD57+ T cells in acquired aplastic anemia. Turning to the study itself: The study obtained an average of around 3.1 ug of DNA from sorted CD4+ and CD8+ cells.

Broader study findings: CD8+ Simpson's diversity showed no significant patient-control difference. Patients and controls turned out to have some 30 CD8+ CDR3 sequences in common.

Investigators profiled TCR beta VDJ and CDR3 from genomic DNA template. TCRdb recomputed calls from the reads with MiXCR, one row per CDR3 protein. The sample includes more than 150,000 distinct CDR3 sequences, 64% of them seen just once. Germline V gives CDR1 SGDLS, CDR2 YYNGEE. The CDR3 consists of 16 residues. The TCR sequence derives from a human donor with severe aplastic anemia or a healthy control (not recorded which). Sequencing was carried out using sorted CD4+, CD8+, or CD8+CD57+ T cells (not recorded which) from PBMCs. J is TRBJ2-3 and V is TRBV9, with D possibly being TRBD1 (5 bases). This CDR3 is CASSWSSRVGTDTQYF. Here the CDR3 DNA reads TGCGCCAGCAGCTGGTCTTCCAGGGTGGGGACAGATACGCAGTATTTT.